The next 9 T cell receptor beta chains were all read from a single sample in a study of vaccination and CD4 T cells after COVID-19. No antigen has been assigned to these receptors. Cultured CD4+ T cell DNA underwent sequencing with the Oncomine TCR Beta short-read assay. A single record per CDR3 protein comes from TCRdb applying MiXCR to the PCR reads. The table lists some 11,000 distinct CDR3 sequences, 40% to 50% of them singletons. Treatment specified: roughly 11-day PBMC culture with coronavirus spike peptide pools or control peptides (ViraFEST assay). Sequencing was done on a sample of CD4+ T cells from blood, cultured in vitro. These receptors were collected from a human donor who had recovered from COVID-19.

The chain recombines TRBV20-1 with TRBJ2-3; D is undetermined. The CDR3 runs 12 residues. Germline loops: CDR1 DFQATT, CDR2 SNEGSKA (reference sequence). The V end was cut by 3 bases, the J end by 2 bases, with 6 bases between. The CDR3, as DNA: TGCAGTGCTAGCGAGTACACAGATACGCAGTATTTT. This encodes CSASEYTDTQYF.

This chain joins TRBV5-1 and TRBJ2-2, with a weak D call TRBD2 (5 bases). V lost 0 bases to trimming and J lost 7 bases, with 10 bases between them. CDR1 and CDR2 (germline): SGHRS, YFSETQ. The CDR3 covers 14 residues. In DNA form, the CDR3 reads TGCGCCAGCAGCTTGGAACTAGGAAACGGGGAGCTGTTTTTT. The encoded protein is CASSLELGNGELFF.

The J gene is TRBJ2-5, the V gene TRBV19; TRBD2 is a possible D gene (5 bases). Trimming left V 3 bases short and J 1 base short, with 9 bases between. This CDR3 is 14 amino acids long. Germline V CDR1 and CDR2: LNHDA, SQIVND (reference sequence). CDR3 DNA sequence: TGTGCCAGTAGTATCGGGGATACCCAAGAGACCCAGTACTTC. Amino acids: CASSIGDTQETQYF.

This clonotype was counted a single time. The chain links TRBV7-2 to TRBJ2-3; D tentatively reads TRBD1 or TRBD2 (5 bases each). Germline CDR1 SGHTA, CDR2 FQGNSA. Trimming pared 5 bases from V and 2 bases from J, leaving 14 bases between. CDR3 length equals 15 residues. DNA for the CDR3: TGTGCCAGCAGCCCAGCCGGGGCCCTCACAGATACGCAGTATTTT. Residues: CASSPAGALTDTQYF.

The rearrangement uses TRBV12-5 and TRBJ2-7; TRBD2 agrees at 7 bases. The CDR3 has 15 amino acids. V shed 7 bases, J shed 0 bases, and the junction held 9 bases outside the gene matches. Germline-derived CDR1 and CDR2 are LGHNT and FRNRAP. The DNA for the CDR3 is TGTGCTAGTGCCGAGCGGGGCTTGCGCTCCTACGAGCAGTACTTC. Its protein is CASAERGLRSYEQYF. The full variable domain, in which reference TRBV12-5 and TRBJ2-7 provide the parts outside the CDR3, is DARVTQTPRHKVTEMGQEVTMRCQPILGHNTVFWYRQTMMQGLELLAYFRNRAPLDDSGMPKDRFSAEMPDATLATLKIQPSEPRDSAVYFCASAERGLRSYEQYFGPGTRLTVT.

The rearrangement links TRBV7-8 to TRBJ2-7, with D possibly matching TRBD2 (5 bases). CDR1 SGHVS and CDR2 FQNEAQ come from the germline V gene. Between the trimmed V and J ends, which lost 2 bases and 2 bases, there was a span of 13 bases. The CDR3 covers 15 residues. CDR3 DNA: TGTGCCAGCAGCTTAAAGAGGACTCAACCCTACGAGCAGTACTTC. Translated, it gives CASSLKRTQPYEQYF.

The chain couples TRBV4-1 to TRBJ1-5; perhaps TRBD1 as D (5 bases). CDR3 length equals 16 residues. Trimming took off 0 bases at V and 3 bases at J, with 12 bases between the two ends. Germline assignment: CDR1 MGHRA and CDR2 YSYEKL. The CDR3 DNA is TGCGCCAGCAGCCAAGATCAGGGCAGATACAATCAGCCCCAGCATTTT. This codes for CASSQDQGRYNQPQHF.

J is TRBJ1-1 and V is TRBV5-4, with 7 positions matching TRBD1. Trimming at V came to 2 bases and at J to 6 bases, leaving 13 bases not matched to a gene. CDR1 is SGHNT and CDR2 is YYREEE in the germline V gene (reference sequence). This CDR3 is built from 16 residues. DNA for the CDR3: TGTGCCAGCAGCTTCCTAGACAGGGCCGCTTCACCTGAAGCTTTCTTT. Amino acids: CASSFLDRAASPEAFF.

CDR3 DNA: TGTGCCAGCAGCTTAGATGGGGACGGAGAATCTAACTATGGCTACACCTTC. This encodes CASSLDGDGESNYGYTF. This rearrangement joins TRBV7-2 to TRBJ1-2, with a possible D match to TRBD1 (5 bases). Trimming took off 1 base at V and 0 bases at J, with 15 bases between the two ends. CDR3 size: 17 residues. Germline CDR1 is SGHTA and CDR2 is FQGNSA.